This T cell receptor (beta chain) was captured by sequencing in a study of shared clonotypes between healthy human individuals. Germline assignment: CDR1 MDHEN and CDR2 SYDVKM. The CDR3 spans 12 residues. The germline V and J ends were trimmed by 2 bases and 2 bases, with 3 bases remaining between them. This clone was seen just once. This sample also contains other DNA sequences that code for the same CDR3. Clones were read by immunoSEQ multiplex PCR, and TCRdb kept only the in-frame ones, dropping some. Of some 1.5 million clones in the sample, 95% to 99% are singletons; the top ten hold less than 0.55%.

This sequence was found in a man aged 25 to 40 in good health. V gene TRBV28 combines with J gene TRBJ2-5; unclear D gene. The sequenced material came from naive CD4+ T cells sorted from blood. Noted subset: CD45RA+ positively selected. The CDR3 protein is CASSLGQETQYF. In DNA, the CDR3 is TGTGCCAGCAGTTTAGGACAAGAGACCCAGTACTTC.